These T cell receptor beta chains were read from a single sample in a study of CD8+CD57+ T cells in acquired aplastic anemia. One entry per CDR3 protein results from TCRdb running MiXCR on the reads. In the table there are approximately 470,000 distinct CDR3 sequences, less than 35% of which are singletons. The sample was sorted CD4+, CD8+, or CD8+CD57+ T cells (not recorded which) from PBMCs. Receptors originate from a human donor with aplastic anemia. CDR3s include the opening cysteine and the closing phenylalanine or tryptophan.

v_call cdr3_aa
TRBV20-1 CSARDRRNPFYEQYF
TRBV5-4 CASSLRQKAFYEQYF
TRBV20-1 CSALPRGLQNTEAFF
TRBV19 CASSIGGGSGGYEQYF
TRBV6-2/TRBV6-3 CASSNTRQGAGDEQFF
TRBV30 CAWQGTSYGYTF
TRBV5-1 CASSRDGSINEQFF
TRBV7-2 CASSRTAGPYEQYF
TRBV14 CASSQSTYEQYF
TRBV6-1 CASKLAGGEAETQYF
TRBV29-1 CSVERGTDEQYF
TRBV2 CATGGDDSPLHF
TRBV7-6 CASSLADGYEQYF
TRBV14 CASSRLRVDEQFF
TRBV20-1 CSARPGQGITEAFF
TRBV19 CASSISGGRVSNEQFF
TRBV6-5 CASSYRTGADGYTF
TRBV12-3/TRBV12-4 CASSFPGTLYEQYF
TRBV2 CASSLNALSGAYEQYF
TRBV20-1 CSVLQGGNQPQHF
TRBV9 CASSVTGRNYEQYF
TRBV7-2 CASSPKAGSPLEQYF
TRBV5-1 CASSYGLGGGEQFF
TRBV30 CAGEVNYGYTF
TRBV14 CASSQLVASGNTIYF
TRBV2 CASSEVRAYEQYF
TRBV12-3/TRBV12-4 CASSLFATGELFF
TRBV15 CATSRDPLGGNLAGTEAFF
TRBV4-3 CASSQDRLPSETQYF
TRBV7-2 CASSQNRGQGNGCTF
TRBV7-2 CASSLARLRNQPQHF
TRBV7-2 CASSRNDRGNGQPQHF
TRBV2 CASSEGDRGQPQHF
TRBV9 CASSRLPGQGETQYF
TRBV10-3 CAISSTGGTYEQYF
TRBV29-1 CSVEDPSGVEQYF
TRBV20-1 CSARDGFNQPQHF
TRBV12-3/TRBV12-4 CASSDSNYGYTF
TRBV20-1 CSAQLAGAQETQYF
TRBV2 CASRVLAGGPNEQFF
TRBV5-1 CASSLTGQVQETQYF
TRBV6-2/TRBV6-3 CASRYAPAFF
TRBV7-6 CASSFSDRASEQYF
TRBV2 CASRPTGEASPLHF
TRBV7-9 CASSRTDGEKLFF
TRBV13 CASSRLGQMKTYGYTF
TRBV24-1 CATSDTGTGGYEQYF
TRBV6-2/TRBV6-3 CASSLVRQSLSYNSPLHF
TRBV7-2 CASSPQIVSSGNTIYF
TRBV20-1 CSARAAANYYEQYF
TRBV27 CASSLSNPSGNTIYF